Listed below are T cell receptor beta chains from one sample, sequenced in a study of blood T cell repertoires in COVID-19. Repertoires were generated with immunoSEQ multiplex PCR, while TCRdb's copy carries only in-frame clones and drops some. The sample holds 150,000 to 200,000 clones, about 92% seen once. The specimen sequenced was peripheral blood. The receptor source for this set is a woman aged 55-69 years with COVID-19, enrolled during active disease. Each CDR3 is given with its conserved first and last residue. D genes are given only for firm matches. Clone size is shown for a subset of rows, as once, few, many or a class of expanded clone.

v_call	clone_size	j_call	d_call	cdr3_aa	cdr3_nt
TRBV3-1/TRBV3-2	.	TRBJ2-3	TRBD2	CASSQSTGTSGGPRKNTQYF	TGTGCCAGCAGCCAATCAACCGGGACTAGCGGGGGCCCGCGCAAAAATACGCAGTATTTT
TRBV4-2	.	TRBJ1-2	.	CASSQDYGGNYGYTF	TGTGCCAGCAGCCAAGATTATGGCGGCAACTATGGCTACACCTTC
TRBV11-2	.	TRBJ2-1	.	CASSYPGGPLRNEQFF	TGTGCCAGCAGCTATCCCGGGGGGCCACTACGCAATGAGCAGTTCTTC
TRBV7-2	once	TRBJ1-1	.	CASSLALSTEAFF	TGTGCCAGCAGTCTAGCCCTAAGCACTGAAGCTTTCTTT
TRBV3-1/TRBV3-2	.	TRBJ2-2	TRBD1	CASSQVWTGKISGELFF	TGTGCCAGCAGCCAAGTTTGGACAGGAAAAATATCCGGGGAGCTGTTTTTT
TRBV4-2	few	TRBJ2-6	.	CASSQSDGGGGANVLTF	TGTGCCAGCAGCCAGTCAGACGGGGGAGGTGGGGCCAACGTCCTGACTTTC
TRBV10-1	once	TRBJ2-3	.	CASSEGEVADTQYF	TGCGCCAGCAGTGAGGGGGAGGTCGCAGATACGCAGTATTTT
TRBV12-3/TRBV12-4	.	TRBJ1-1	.	CASSFGPEAFF	TGTGCCAGCAGTTTTGGCCCTGAAGCTTTCTTT
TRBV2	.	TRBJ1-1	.	CASSLRENTEAFF	TGTGCCAGCAGTCTCAGGGAGAACACTGAAGCTTTCTTT
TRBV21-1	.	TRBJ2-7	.	CASSNRGGGAAHEQYF	TGTGCCAGCAGCAATAGAGGAGGGGGCGCAGCCCACGAGCAGTACTTC
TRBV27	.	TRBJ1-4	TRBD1	CASSLSGGGQGINEKLFF	TGTGCCAGCAGTTTATCAGGCGGTGGACAGGGCATTAATGAAAAACTGTTTTTT
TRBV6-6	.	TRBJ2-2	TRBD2	CASSNLAGVSGELFF	TGTGCCAGCAGTAACCTAGCGGGGGTGTCCGGGGAGCTGTTTTTT
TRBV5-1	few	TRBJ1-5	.	CASSLVETGHNQPQHF	TGCGCCAGCAGCTTGGTGGAGACAGGCCATAATCAGCCCCAGCATTTT
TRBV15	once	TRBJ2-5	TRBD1	CATSRGQRWGTQYF	TGTGCCACCAGCAGGGGACAGCGTTGGGGGACCCAGTACTTC
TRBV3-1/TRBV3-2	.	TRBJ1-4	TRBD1	CASSQRTGSTNEKLFF	TGTGCCAGCAGCCAACGGACAGGGTCAACTAATGAAAAACTGTTTTTT
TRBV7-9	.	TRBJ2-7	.	CASSLAATYEQYF	TGTGCCAGCAGCTTAGCGGCCACCTACGAGCAGTACTTC
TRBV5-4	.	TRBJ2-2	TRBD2	CASSLLAGGSGELFF	TGTGCCAGCAGCTTACTAGCGGGGGGGTCCGGGGAGCTGTTTTTT
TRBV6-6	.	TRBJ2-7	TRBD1	CASSYSLGQSYEQYF	TGTGCCAGCAGTTACTCCCTGGGACAGTCCTACGAGCAGTACTTC
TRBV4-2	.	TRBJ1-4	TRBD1	CASSQDRGTGGEKLFF	TGTGCCAGCAGCCAAGATCGTGGGACAGGAGGTGAAAAACTGTTTTTT
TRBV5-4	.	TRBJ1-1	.	CASSFGGRGGVRNTEAFF	TGTGCCAGCAGCTTCGGGGGGCGGGGGGGCGTCAGGAACACTGAAGCTTTCTTT
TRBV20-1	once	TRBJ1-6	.	CSASGVATGNSPLHF	TGCAGTGCTAGTGGGGTCGCTACGGGGAATTCACCCCTCCACTTT
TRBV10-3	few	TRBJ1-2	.	CAIGRGKQGDSSYGYTF	TGTGCCATCGGGCGGGGGAAACAGGGTGATTCCTCTTATGGCTACACCTTC
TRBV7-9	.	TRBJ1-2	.	CASSLAQGHGYGYTF	TGTGCCAGCAGCTTAGCGCAGGGGCACGGGTATGGCTACACCTTC